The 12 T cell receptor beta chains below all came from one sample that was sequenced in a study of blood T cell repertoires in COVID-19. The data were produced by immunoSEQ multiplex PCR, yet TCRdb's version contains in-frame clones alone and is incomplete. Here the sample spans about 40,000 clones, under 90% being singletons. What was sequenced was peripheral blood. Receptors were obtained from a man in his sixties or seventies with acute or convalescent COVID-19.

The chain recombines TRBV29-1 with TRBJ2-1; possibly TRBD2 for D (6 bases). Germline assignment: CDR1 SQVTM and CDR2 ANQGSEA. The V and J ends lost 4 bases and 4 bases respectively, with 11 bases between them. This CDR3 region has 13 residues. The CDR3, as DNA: TGCAGCGTTGTAGCGGCGGGTTACAATGAGCAGTTCTTC. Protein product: CSVVAAGYNEQFF.

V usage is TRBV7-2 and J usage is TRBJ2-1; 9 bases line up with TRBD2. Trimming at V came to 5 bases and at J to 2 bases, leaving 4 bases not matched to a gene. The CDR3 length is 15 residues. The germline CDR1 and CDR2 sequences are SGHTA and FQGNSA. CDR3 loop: CASSPGTSTYNEQFF. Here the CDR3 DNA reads TGTGCCAGCAGCCCAGGGACTAGCACCTACAATGAGCAGTTCTTC. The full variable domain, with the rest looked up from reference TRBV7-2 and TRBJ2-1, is GAGVSQSPSNKVTEKGKDVELRCDPISGHTALYWYRQSLGQGLEFLIYFQGNSAPDKSGLPSDRFSAERTGGSVSTLTIQRTQQEDSAVYLCASSPGTSTYNEQFFGPGTRLTVL.

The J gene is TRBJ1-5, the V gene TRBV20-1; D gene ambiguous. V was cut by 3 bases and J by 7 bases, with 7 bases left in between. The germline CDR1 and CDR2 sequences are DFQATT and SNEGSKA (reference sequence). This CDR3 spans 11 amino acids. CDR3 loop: CSASRGQPQHF. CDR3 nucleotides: TGCAGTGCTAGCCGCGGGCAGCCCCAGCATTTT.

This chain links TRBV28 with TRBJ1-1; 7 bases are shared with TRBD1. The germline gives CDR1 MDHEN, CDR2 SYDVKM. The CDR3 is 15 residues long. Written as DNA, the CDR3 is TGTGCTCACGGAGGACAGGCGTCCATGGGTACTGAAGCTTTCTTT. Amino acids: CAHGGQASMGTEAFF.

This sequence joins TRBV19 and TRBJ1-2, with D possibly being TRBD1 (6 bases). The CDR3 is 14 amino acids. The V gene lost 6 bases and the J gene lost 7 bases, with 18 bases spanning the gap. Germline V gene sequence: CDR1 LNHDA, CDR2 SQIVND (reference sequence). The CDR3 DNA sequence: TGTGCCAGTAGGAGTGGACAGATGGTTGTTGGCTACACCTTC. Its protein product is CASRSGQMVVGYTF.

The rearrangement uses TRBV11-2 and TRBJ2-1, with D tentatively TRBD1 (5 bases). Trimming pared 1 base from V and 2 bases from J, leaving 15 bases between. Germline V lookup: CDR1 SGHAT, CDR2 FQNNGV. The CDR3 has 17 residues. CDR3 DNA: TGTGCCAGCAGCTTAGGGACACTTGCAGCACCCTACAATGAGCAGTTCTTC. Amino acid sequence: CASSLGTLAAPYNEQFF.

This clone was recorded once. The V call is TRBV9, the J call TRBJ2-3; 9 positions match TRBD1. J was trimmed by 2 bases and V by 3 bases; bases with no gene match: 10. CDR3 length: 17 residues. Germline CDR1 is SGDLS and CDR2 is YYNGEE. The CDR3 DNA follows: TGTGCCAGCAGCGAGGGACAGGGATTTATCGTCACAGATACGCAGTATTTT. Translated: CASSEGQGFIVTDTQYF.

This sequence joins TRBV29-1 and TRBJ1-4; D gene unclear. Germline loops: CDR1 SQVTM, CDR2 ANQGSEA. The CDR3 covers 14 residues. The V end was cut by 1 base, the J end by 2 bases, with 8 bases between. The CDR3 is CSVEGAATNEKLFF. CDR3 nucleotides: TGCAGCGTTGAAGGGGCCGCGACTAATGAAAAACTGTTTTTT.

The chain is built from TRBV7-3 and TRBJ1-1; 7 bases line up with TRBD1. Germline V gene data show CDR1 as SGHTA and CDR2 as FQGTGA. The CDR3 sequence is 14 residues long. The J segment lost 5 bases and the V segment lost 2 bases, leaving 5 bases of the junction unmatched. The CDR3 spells CASSLAGGRTEAFF. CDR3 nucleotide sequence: TGTGCCAGCAGCTTAGCAGGGGGTAGAACTGAAGCTTTCTTT.

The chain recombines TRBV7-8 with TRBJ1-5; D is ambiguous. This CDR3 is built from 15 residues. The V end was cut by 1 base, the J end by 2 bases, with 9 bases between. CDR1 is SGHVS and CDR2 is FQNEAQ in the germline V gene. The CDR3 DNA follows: TGTGCCAGCAGCTTAGACGGGTGGGGCAATCAGCCCCAGCATTTT. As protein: CASSLDGWGNQPQHF.

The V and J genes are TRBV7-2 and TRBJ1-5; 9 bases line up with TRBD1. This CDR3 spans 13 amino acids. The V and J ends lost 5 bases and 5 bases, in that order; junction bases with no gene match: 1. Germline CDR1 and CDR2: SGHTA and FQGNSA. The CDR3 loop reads CASSRDRDQPQHF. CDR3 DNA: TGTGCCAGCAGCCGGGACAGGGATCAGCCCCAGCATTTT.

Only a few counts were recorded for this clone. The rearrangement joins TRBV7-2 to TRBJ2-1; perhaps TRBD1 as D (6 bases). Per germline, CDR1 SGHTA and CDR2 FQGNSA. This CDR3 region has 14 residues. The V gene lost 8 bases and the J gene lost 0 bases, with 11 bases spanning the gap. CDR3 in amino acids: CASLRDISYNEQFF. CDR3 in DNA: TGTGCCAGCCTCCGGGACATCTCCTACAATGAGCAGTTCTTC.